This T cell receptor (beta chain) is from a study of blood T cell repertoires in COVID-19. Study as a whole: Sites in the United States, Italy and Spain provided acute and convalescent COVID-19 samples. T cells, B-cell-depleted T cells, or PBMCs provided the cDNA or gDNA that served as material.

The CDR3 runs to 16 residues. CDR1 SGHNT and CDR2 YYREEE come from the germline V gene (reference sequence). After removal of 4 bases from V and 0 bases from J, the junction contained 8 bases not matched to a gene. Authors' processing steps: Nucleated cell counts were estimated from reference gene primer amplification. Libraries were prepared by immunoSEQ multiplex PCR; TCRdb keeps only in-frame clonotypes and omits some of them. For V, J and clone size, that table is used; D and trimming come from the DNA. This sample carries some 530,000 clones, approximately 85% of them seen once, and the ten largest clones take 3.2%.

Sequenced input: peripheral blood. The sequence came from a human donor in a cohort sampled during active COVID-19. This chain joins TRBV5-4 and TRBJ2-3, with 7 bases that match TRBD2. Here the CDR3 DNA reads TGTGCCAGCAGCCCCGGTGGGGGGGTAAGCACAGATACGCAGTATTTT. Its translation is CASSPGGGVSTDTQYF.